The 28 T cell receptor beta chains below all came from one sample that was sequenced in a study of blood T cell repertoires in COVID-19. The repertoire was sequenced with immunoSEQ multiplex PCR; TCRdb's copy has only in-frame clones and lacks some. The sample consists of 53,000 or so clones, 70% to 85% of them appearing once. Sequencing was done on a sample of peripheral blood. These receptors came from a man aged 65 to 79 with active COVID-19.

In this sample, this clone turned up once. The CDR3 nucleotides are TGTGCCAGCAGGAGGATTAGCGGGACAAGGGAGACCCAGTACTTC. Encoded protein: CASRRISGTRETQYF. The chain couples TRBV27 to TRBJ2-5; 8 nucleotides align to TRBD2. The CDR3 covers 15 residues. Germline CDR1 MNHEY, CDR2 SMNVEV (reference sequence). The V and J ends lost 6 bases and 5 bases, in that order; junction bases with no gene match: 11.

This chain joins TRBV5-1 and TRBJ1-4; D is ambiguous. Trimming took off 0 bases at V and 0 bases at J, with 9 bases between the two ends. Germline V CDR1 and CDR2: SGHRS, YFSETQ. The CDR3 spans 16 residues. The CDR3 loop is CASSLDGGTTNEKLFF. CDR3 bases: TGCGCCAGCAGCTTGGATGGAGGGACAACTAATGAAAAACTGTTTTTT.

This sequence joins TRBV9 and TRBJ2-7; the match to TRBD2 covers 7 bases. V lost 0 bases to trimming and J lost 1 base; unmatched junction nucleotides: 7. The CDR3 runs 16 residues. CDR1 is SGDLS and CDR2 is YYNGEE in the germline V gene. CDR3 amino acids: CASSVAPGAGSYEQYF. The CDR3 coding sequence is TGTGCCAGCAGCGTAGCTCCGGGAGCGGGATCCTACGAGCAGTACTTC.

The chain joins TRBV4-1 to TRBJ2-3, with 10 bases that match TRBD1. The CDR3 sequence is 15 residues long. V shed 6 bases, J shed 1 base, and the junction held 4 bases outside the gene matches. Germline CDR1 is MGHRA and CDR2 is YSYEKL. This CDR3 reads CASRAGTGGTDTQYF. In nucleotides, the CDR3 is TGCGCCAGCAGGGCCGGGACAGGGGGCACAGATACGCAGTATTTT.

The rearrangement links TRBV28 to TRBJ1-5; TRBD1 might be the D (5 bases). Germline V gene data show CDR1 as MDHEN and CDR2 as SYDVKM. The CDR3 runs 16 residues. The V end was cut by 3 bases, the J end by 0 bases, with 12 bases between. CDR3 sequence reads: CASSFFRADSNQPQHF. The CDR3 DNA reads as TGTGCCAGCAGTTTTTTCAGGGCAGATAGCAATCAGCCCCAGCATTTT.

The genes are TRBV7-2 and TRBJ2-3; 12 nucleotides agree with TRBD2. Germline V gene lookup returns CDR1 SGHTA and CDR2 FQGNSA. The CDR3 extends over 20 amino acids. Losses at the gene ends were 0 bases for V and 0 bases for J; bases not matched to a gene: 10. The CDR3 DNA reads TGTGCCAGCAGCTTAGCCCGAGGACTAGCGGGAACTTCTAGCACAGATACGCAGTATTTT. Translating it yields CASSLARGLAGTSSTDTQYF.

This clone appeared a few times. The gene calls are TRBV2 and TRBJ2-7; 8 bases align to TRBD2. V lost 7 bases and J lost 3; bases outside the gene matches: 17. The V gene's germline CDR1 is SNHLY and CDR2 FYNNEI. The CDR3 is made up of 17 amino acids. DNA of the CDR3: TGTGCCAGCAAGTGGGGTCTAGCGGGCACACTCAGCTACGAGCAGTACTTC. Encoded protein: CASKWGLAGTLSYEQYF.

The V call is TRBV5-4, the J call TRBJ2-3; 7 bases align to TRBD2. The V segment lost 1 base and the J segment 1 base; nucleotides outside the gene matches: 6. The germline V gene encodes CDR1 SGHNT and CDR2 YYREEE (reference sequence). The CDR3 covers 16 residues. The CDR3 is CASSLMVGGGTDTQYF. CDR3 nucleotide sequence: TGTGCCAGCAGCTTGATGGTTGGGGGGGGCACAGATACGCAGTATTTT.

This clone has just one count. The rearrangement links TRBV30 to TRBJ1-1, with 8 nucleotides matching TRBD1. Germline CDR1 GTSNPN, CDR2 SVGIG (reference sequence). Germline trimming cut 1 base from V and 4 bases from J; bases unmatched to any gene: 5. The CDR3 has 14 amino acids. The CDR3 DNA follows: TGTGCCTGGAGTGACTTGACAGGGGTCACTGAAGCTTTCTTT. It is translated as CAWSDLTGVTEAFF.

The CDR3 coding sequence is TGTGCCAGCAGCTCGGGCGGGGTCAGGGTTTATGTAAGCACAGATACGCAGTATTTT. Protein: CASSSGGVRVYVSTDTQYF. This rearrangement joins TRBV5-4 to TRBJ2-3; possible D gene TRBD2, 6 bases. V lost 3 bases, J lost 0 bases, and 23 bases lay in between. This CDR3 contains 19 residues. CDR1 is SGHNT and CDR2 is YYREEE in the germline V gene (reference sequence). The variable domain in full, completed from reference TRBV5-4 and TRBJ2-3, reads ETGVTQSPTHLIKTRGQQVTLRCSSQSGHNTVSWYQQALGQGPQFIFQYYREEENGRGNFPPRFSGLQFPNYSSELNVNALELDDSALYLCASSSGGVRVYVSTDTQYFGPGTRLTVL.

This chain connects TRBV5-1 to TRBJ1-4, with D tentatively TRBD1 (6 bases). This CDR3 is 16 amino acids long. Per the germline V gene, CDR1 is SGHRS and CDR2 is YFSETQ. Trimming removed 6 bases at V and 7 bases at J, with 22 bases between. This CDR3 reads CASTLLGAGEGEKLFF. The CDR3 DNA reads TGCGCCAGCACCCTCCTTGGCGCAGGGGAGGGTGAAAAACTGTTTTTT.

In this sample, this clone turned up a few times. This rearrangement joins TRBV15 to TRBJ2-2, with 13 bases that match TRBD2. The V gene's germline CDR1 is LNHNV and CDR2 YYDKDF (reference sequence). The trim removed 1 base at V and 4 bases at J, leaving 9 bases unmatched. This CDR3 comprises 19 residues. The CDR3 DNA reads as TGTGCCACCAGCAGAGGGACTAGCGGGGGAGTACTGGGCACCGGGGAGCTGTTTTTT. The encoded protein is CATSRGTSGGVLGTGELFF.

The chain recombines TRBV3-1 (or the pseudogene TRBV3-2) with TRBJ2-7; D is perhaps TRBD1 (6 bases). This CDR3 has 14 residues. V lost 3 bases and J lost 4, with 13 bases in between. The germline CDR1 and CDR2 sequences are LGHDT and YNNKEL (reference sequence). The DNA of the CDR3 is TGTGCCAGCAGCCAGAGCCTCAGGGGTTACGAGCAGTACTTC. It encodes CASSQSLRGYEQYF.

CDR3 protein: CASSSHRGPNTGELFF. In nucleotides, the CDR3 is TGTGCCAGCAGCTCACACAGGGGCCCGAACACCGGGGAGCTGTTTTTT. The chain couples TRBV7-9 to TRBJ2-2, with 7 bases identical to TRBD1. The J segment lost 0 bases and the V segment lost 4 bases, leaving 5 bases of the junction unmatched. CDR3 length: 16 residues. CDR1 is SEHNR, CDR2 FQNEAQ, per germline (reference sequence). Looking up the rest from reference TRBV7-9 and TRBJ2-2 gives the full variable domain: DTGVSQNPRHKITKRGQNVTFRCDPISEHNRLYWYRQTLGQGPEFLTYFQNEAQLEKSRLLSDRFSAERPKGSFSTLEIQRTEQGDSAMYLCASSSHRGPNTGELFFGEGSRLTVL.

The gene calls are TRBV5-4 and TRBJ2-2; 7 bases align to TRBD2. The CDR3 has 15 amino acids. Trimming took 4 bases from V and 4 from J; bases not matched to a gene: 7. Germline assignment: CDR1 SGHNT and CDR2 YYREEE (reference sequence). The CDR3 protein is CASSRDYSGTGELFF. In DNA form, the CDR3 reads TGTGCCAGCAGCCGGGACTACTCGGGCACCGGGGAGCTGTTTTTT.

This chain uses TRBV7-2 with TRBJ2-7; D is perhaps TRBD2 (6 bases). Germline values: CDR1 SGHTA, CDR2 FQGNSA. V was clipped by 5 bases and J by 2 bases, with 13 bases between them. CDR3 length equals 14 residues. Here the CDR3 DNA reads TGTGCCAGCAGCCCGGGGACTGGTACCTACGAGCAGTACTTC. Translated, it gives CASSPGTGTYEQYF. Full variable domain (rest looked up from reference TRBV7-2 and TRBJ2-7): GAGVSQSPSNKVTEKGKDVELRCDPISGHTALYWYRQSLGQGLEFLIYFQGNSAPDKSGLPSDRFSAERTGGSVSTLTIQRTQQEDSAVYLCASSPGTGTYEQYFGPGTRLTVT.

The V gene is TRBV18, the J gene TRBJ2-2; D uncertain. The V gene's germline CDR1 is KGHSH and CDR2 LQKENI. Trimming took off 3 bases at V and 0 bases at J, with 8 bases between the two ends. The CDR3 totals 15 residues. CDR3 sequence: CASSPFSANTGELFF. The CDR3 nucleotides are TGTGCCAGCTCACCTTTCTCCGCGAACACCGGGGAGCTGTTTTTT.

The rearrangement uses TRBV4-2 and TRBJ1-1; 7 bases are shared with TRBD1. Germline values: CDR1 LGHNA, CDR2 YNFKEQ. The CDR3 has 13 residues. V was clipped by 7 bases and J by 6 bases; unmatched bases: 8. In DNA, the CDR3 is TGTGCCAGCACCCAGGGGGGAAATTCTGAAGCTTTCTTT. It translates to CASTQGGNSEAFF.

V and J are TRBV4-1 and TRBJ2-7; TRBD2 matches 8 bases. The V segment lost 1 base and the J segment 2 bases; nucleotides outside the gene matches: 1. The germline CDR1 and CDR2 sequences are MGHRA and YSYEKL. This CDR3 comprises 14 residues. CDR3 region: CASSQAGGPYEQYF. The CDR3 DNA reads as TGCGCCAGCAGCCAAGCGGGAGGGCCCTACGAGCAGTACTTC.

The rearrangement uses TRBV5-4 and TRBJ1-3; no definite D call. The CDR3 has 13 residues. The germline V gene has CDR1 SGHNT and CDR2 YYREEE (reference sequence). Trimming took off 5 bases at V and 4 bases at J, with 10 bases between the two ends. CDR3 coding DNA: TGTGCCAGCAGTTTAAGCGGAGGAAACACCATATATTTT. This gives the protein CASSLSGGNTIYF. Complete variable domain (other parts from reference TRBV5-4 and TRBJ1-3): ETGVTQSPTHLIKTRGQQVTLRCSSQSGHNTVSWYQQALGQGPQFIFQYYREEENGRGNFPPRFSGLQFPNYSSELNVNALELDDSALYLCASSLSGGNTIYFGEGSWLTVV.

This chain uses TRBV29-1 with TRBJ2-5; 7 positions match TRBD2. The CDR3 extends over 14 amino acids. In germline, CDR1 is SQVTM, CDR2 ANQGSEA. CDR3 sequence (DNA): TGCAGTGGGGGGGAGATTCGGGAGAGGGAGACCCAGTACTTC. It yields the protein CSGGEIRERETQYF.

This chain joins TRBV4-1 and TRBJ2-5; 10 bases are a match to TRBD2. The V gene end was trimmed by 4 bases and the J gene end by 3 bases; junction bases not matched to a gene: 8. CDR1 and CDR2 (germline): MGHRA, YSYEKL. CDR3 length: 16 amino acids. In DNA form, the CDR3 reads TGCGCCAGCAGCCTTAGGACTAGCGGCAACGAAGAGACCCAGTACTTC. It specifies CASSLRTSGNEETQYF.

The chain recombines TRBV5-4 with TRBJ2-1, with 7 bases lining up with TRBD2. Trimming cost V 2 bases and J 5 bases; bases outside gene matches: 10. From germline, CDR1 is SGHNT and CDR2 YYREEE (reference sequence). The length of the CDR3 is 16 residues. This CDR3 is CASSFTLASGHNEQFF. The CDR3 coding sequence is TGTGCCAGCAGCTTTACTTTGGCTAGCGGTCACAATGAGCAGTTCTTC.

J is TRBJ2-5 and V is TRBV24-1; 11 bases fit TRBD1. CDR1 and CDR2 from the germline V gene are KGHDR and SFDVKD. V was clipped by 4 bases and J by 1 base; unmatched bases: 4. The CDR3 covers 16 residues. CDR3 region: CATSEAGTGGQETQYF. DNA for the CDR3: TGTGCCACCAGTGAGGCCGGGACAGGGGGCCAAGAGACCCAGTACTTC.

The chain has TRBV11-3 and TRBJ2-1, with D possibly matching TRBD1 (6 bases). The V gene's germline CDR1 is SGHNT and CDR2 YENEEA. V lost 5 bases and J lost 6, with 17 bases in between. The CDR3 loop spans 15 amino acids. Written as DNA, the CDR3 is TGTGCCAGCAGCACGAGAGGGTTCAGGGGCAATGAGCAGTTCTTC. Its translation: CASSTRGFRGNEQFF.

The chain uses TRBV4-3 and TRBJ2-5; 10 bases match TRBD2. The trim removed 0 bases at V and 1 base at J, leaving 5 bases unmatched. This CDR3 has 17 amino acids. Germline V gene data show CDR1 as LGHNA and CDR2 as YSLEER. CDR3 amino acids: CASSQDVRTSGQETQYF. CDR3 nucleotide sequence: TGCGCCAGCAGCCAAGATGTCAGGACTAGCGGCCAAGAGACCCAGTACTTC.

The chain combines TRBV7-2 with TRBJ1-1; 9 positions match TRBD1. The CDR3 loop spans 15 amino acids. V gave up 2 bases and J gave up 4 bases; unmatched junction bases: 5. Germline CDR1 reads SGHTA; CDR2 reads FQGNSA. CDR3 nucleotides: TGTGCCAGCAGCTTACGGACAGGGGAGGCCACTGAAGCTTTCTTT. Translating gives CASSLRTGEATEAFF.

CDR3 protein: CASSQGGTSGISSGELFF. The CDR3 DNA follows: TGCGCCAGCAGCCAAGGGGGGACTAGCGGGATTTCGTCCGGGGAGCTGTTTTTT. This chain connects TRBV4-3 to TRBJ2-2; the match to TRBD2 covers 13 bases. Trimming took 1 base from V and 6 from J; bases not matched to a gene: 8. The CDR3 has 18 amino acids. Germline CDR1 LGHNA, CDR2 YSLEER.